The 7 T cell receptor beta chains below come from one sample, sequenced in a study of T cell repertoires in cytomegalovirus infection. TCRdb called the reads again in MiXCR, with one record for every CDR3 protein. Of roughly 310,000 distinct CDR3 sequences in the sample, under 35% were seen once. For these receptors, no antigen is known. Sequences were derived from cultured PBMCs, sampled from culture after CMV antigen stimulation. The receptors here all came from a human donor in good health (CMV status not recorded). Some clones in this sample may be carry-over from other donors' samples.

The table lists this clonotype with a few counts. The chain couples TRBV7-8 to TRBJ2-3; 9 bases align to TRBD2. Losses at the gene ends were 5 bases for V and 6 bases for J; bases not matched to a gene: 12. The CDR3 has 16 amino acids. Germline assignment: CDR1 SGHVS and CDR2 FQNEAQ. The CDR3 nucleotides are TGTGCCAGCAGCCACCCTCCGTCGACTAGCGGTGATACGCAGTATTTT. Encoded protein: CASSHPPSTSGDTQYF. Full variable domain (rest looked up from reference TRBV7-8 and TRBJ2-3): GAGVSQSPRYKVAKRGQDVALRCDPISGHVSLFWYQQALGQGPEFLTYFQNEAQLDKSGLPSDRFFAERPEGSVSTLKIQRTQQEDSAVYLCASSHPPSTSGDTQYFGPGTRLTVL.

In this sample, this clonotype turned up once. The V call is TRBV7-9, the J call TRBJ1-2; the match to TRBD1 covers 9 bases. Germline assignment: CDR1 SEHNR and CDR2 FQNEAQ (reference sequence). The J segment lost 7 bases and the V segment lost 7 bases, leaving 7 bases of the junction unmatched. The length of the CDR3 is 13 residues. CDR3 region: CASKTGGFVGYTF. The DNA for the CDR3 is TGTGCCAGCAAGACAGGGGGATTCGTTGGCTACACCTTC.

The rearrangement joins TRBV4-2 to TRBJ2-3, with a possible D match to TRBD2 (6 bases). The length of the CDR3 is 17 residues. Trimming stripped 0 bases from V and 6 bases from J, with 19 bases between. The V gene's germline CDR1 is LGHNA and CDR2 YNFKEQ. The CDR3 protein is CASSQDSVGGPMDTQYF. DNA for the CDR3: TGTGCCAGCAGCCAAGATTCCGTCGGGGGACCTATGGATACGCAGTATTTT.

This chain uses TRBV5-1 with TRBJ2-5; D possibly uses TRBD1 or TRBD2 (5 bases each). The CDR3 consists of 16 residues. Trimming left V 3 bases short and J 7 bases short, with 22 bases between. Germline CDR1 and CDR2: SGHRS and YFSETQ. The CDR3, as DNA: TGCGCCAGCAGCTCTCCGGCCCGGGACCCCGAGGGGACCCAGTACTTC. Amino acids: CASSSPARDPEGTQYF.

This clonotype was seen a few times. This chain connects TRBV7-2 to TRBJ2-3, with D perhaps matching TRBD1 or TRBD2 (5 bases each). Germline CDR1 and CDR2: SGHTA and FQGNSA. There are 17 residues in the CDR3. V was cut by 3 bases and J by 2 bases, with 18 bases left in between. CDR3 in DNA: TGTGCCAGCAGCTTGGAACCCGGGACCGTAACCACAGATACGCAGTATTTT. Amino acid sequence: CASSLEPGTVTTDTQYF.

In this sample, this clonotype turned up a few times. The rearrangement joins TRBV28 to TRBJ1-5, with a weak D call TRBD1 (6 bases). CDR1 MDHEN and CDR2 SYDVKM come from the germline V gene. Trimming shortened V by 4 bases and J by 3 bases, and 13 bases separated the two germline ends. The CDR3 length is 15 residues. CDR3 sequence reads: CASSYGQSNNQPQHF. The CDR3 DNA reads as TGTGCCAGCAGTTACGGACAGTCGAACAATCAGCCCCAGCATTTT.

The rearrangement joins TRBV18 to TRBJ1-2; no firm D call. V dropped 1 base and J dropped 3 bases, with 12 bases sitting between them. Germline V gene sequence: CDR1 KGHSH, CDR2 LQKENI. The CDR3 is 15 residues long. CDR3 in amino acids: CASSPQTGPYYGYTF. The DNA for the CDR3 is TGTGCCAGCTCACCACAAACTGGACCTTACTATGGCTACACCTTC.